A single sample gave rise to the 27 T cell receptor beta chains below, sequenced in a study of T cells in Graves' hyperthyroidism and ophthalmopathy (dated by TCRdb to between 2018 and 2021). The library was generated by multiplex PCR. Sequencing relied on an Illumina HiSeq 2000. The TCR beta CDR3 regions were amplified from RNA transcripts. The first round of RT-PCR for the TCR CDR3 was performed with the HTBI primer set and the Qiagen OneStep RT-PCR kit. TCRdb cleaned the public reads at Q25 with fastp, built clones with MiXCR and kept in-frame beta chains. Rows with one shared CDR3 protein collapse into an entry with the most common genes and DNA. The sample table holds some 350,000 distinct CDR3 sequences, of which less than 20% were seen once. Clones ranked in the top ten supply 28% of the sample. The sample was blood. These receptors were obtained from a woman aged 18 to 35 with Graves' hyperthyroidism that later progressed to Graves' ophthalmopathy.

The table lists this clonotype with a few counts. Mismatch with germline at one junction end may stem from a read error. This rearrangement joins TRBV6-2 or TRBV6-3 to TRBJ2-5; D not certain. This CDR3 is built from 14 residues. Germline V gene data show CDR1 as MNHEY and CDR2 as SVGEGT. The CDR3 is CASSATAGSETQYF. CDR3 in DNA: TGCGCCAGCAGTGCCACGGCAGGCTCGGAGACCCAGTACTTC.

This clonotype was seen a handful of times. This rearrangement joins TRBV25-1 to TRBJ2-5; weak D call: TRBD2 (5 bases). Trimming stripped 4 bases from V and 5 bases from J, with 8 bases between. In germline, CDR1 is MGHDK, CDR2 SYGVNS. This CDR3 has 12 amino acids. CDR3 residues: CASSVWEETQYF. CDR3 sequence (DNA): TGTGCCAGCAGTGTCTGGGAGGAGACCCAGTACTTC.

This clonotype came up many times. The chain is built from TRBV2 and TRBJ2-5; perhaps TRBD1 as D (5 bases). This CDR3 contains 12 residues. CDR1 SNHLY and CDR2 FYNNEI come from the germline V gene. V was shortened by 4 bases and J by 5 bases, with 8 bases between the two germline ends. This CDR3 reads CASSGQLETQYF. The CDR3 DNA sequence: TGTGCCAGCAGTGGACAGTTGGAGACCCAGTACTTC.

This clonotype was counted only a few times. The chain carries TRBV5-4 and TRBJ2-3, with D perhaps TRBD1 or TRBD2 (5 bases each). The germline V gene has CDR1 SGHNT and CDR2 YYREEE (reference sequence). The germline V and J ends were trimmed by 2 bases and 2 bases, with 21 bases remaining between them. This CDR3 spans 18 amino acids. The CDR3 DNA reads TGTGCCAGCAGCTTTGGCACCGGGAACAGGAAGATCACAGATACGCAGTATTTT. This gives the protein CASSFGTGNRKITDTQYF.

The V and J genes are TRBV28 and TRBJ1-6; 8 bases fit TRBD1. The CDR3 length is 14 residues. Germline V gives CDR1 MDHEN, CDR2 SYDVKM. Trimming cost V 11 bases and J 10 bases; bases outside gene matches: 13. This chain's CDR3 is CAGITDRDGSPLHF. For the CDR3, the DNA is TGTGCCGGCATCACGGACAGGGACGGCTCACCCCTCCACTTT.

This clonotype was found many times. This rearrangement joins TRBV6-2 or TRBV6-3 to TRBJ2-2, with 8 bases that match TRBD2. Germline CDR1 and CDR2: MNHEY and SVGEGT. The V segment lost 7 bases and the J segment 1 base; nucleotides outside the gene matches: 5. CDR3 length: 15 residues. CDR3: CASTQLAVNTGELFF. The CDR3 DNA sequence: TGTGCCAGCACCCAACTAGCGGTGAACACCGGGGAGCTGTTTTTT.

This clonotype occurred many times. The J gene is TRBJ1-2, the V gene TRBV28; 9 bases agree with TRBD1. Germline V gene data show CDR1 as MDHEN and CDR2 as SYDVKM. This CDR3 comprises 13 residues. V was pared by 3 bases and J by 8 bases, with 4 bases of the junction left unmatched. The CDR3 DNA sequence: TGTGCCAGCAGTTTTGGACAGGGGCAGGGCTACACCTTC. This encodes CASSFGQGQGYTF.

About this clonotype itself: A read error may explain this, as a much larger clone is one base away. The gene calls are TRBV7-2 and TRBJ2-3; D is ambiguous. CDR3 length equals 17 residues. The germline V and J ends were trimmed by 5 bases and 4 bases, with 22 bases remaining between them. CDR1 and CDR2 from the germline V gene are SGHTA and FQGNSA. The CDR3 nucleotides read TGTGCCAGCAGCCGAATGCGACTTGGGGTTCAGGCAGATACGCAGTATTTT. Its translation: CASSRMRLGVQADTQYF.

The CDR3 sequence is CSASRGTGMNQPQHF. The CDR3 region has the DNA TGCAGTGCTAGCCGCGGGACGGGAATGAATCAGCCCCAGCATTTT. The chain joins TRBV20-1 to TRBJ1-5, with a possible D match to TRBD1 (5 bases). The CDR3 spans 15 residues. Per the germline V gene, CDR1 is DFQATT and CDR2 is SNEGSKA (reference sequence). The V gene lost 3 bases and the J gene lost 4 bases, with 16 bases spanning the gap.

Only a few counts were recorded for this clonotype. The chain has TRBV19 and TRBJ1-1; weak D call: TRBD1 (5 bases). Germline CDR1 LNHDA, CDR2 SQIVND (reference sequence). The V gene lost 3 bases and the J gene lost 4 bases, with 12 bases spanning the gap. There are 14 residues in the CDR3. The CDR3 is CASSISRGPTEAFF. CDR3 in DNA: TGTGCCAGTAGTATTAGTCGGGGACCCACTGAAGCTTTCTTT.

This clonotype was recorded at least ten times. The V and J genes are TRBV6-1 and TRBJ2-2, with 7 bases fitting TRBD2. The CDR3 has 18 amino acids. In germline, CDR1 is MNHNS, CDR2 SASEGT. The V and J ends lost 5 bases and 3 bases, in that order; junction bases with no gene match: 15. The CDR3 nucleotides are TGTGCCAGCAGTTCCGGGCTGGGCGGGAGATTTCACACCGGGGAGCTGTTTTTT. It codes for CASSSGLGGRFHTGELFF.

This clonotype was detected once. The chain joins TRBV7-2 to TRBJ2-7, with D tentatively TRBD1 (6 bases). Trimming left V 10 bases short and J 1 base short, with 14 bases between. Germline lookup yields CDR1 SGHTA and CDR2 FQGNSA. The length of the CDR3 is 13 residues. The CDR3 region is CATRGGLSYEQYF. The DNA for the CDR3 is TGTGCCACCAGGGGTGGGCTTTCCTACGAGCAGTACTTC.

The table lists this clonotype with many counts. V usage is TRBV30 and J usage is TRBJ2-3, with unresolved D. There are 12 residues in the CDR3. Trimming pared 0 bases from V and 4 bases from J, leaving 5 bases between. CDR1 is GTSNPN and CDR2 is SVGIG in the germline V gene (reference sequence). CDR3 residues: CAWSVNPDTQYF. Here the CDR3 DNA reads TGTGCCTGGAGTGTAAACCCAGATACGCAGTATTTT. Supplemented by reference TRBV30 and TRBJ2-3, the full variable domain reads SQTIHQWPATLVQPVGSPLSLECTVEGTSNPNLYWYRQAAGRGLQLLFYSVGIGQISSEVPQNLSASRPQDRQFILSSKKLLLSDSGFYLCAWSVNPDTQYFGPGTRLTVL.

V gene TRBV12-3 or TRBV12-4 combines with J gene TRBJ2-4; tentative D call: TRBD2 (6 bases). This CDR3 spans 10 amino acids. The V end was cut by 7 bases, the J end by 14 bases, with 12 bases between. CDR3 residues: CASTSVSEYF. CDR3 in DNA: TGTGCCAGCACTAGCGTGAGTGAGTACTTC.

This clonotype has a count of ten or more. The gene calls are TRBV7-2 and TRBJ2-2, with TRBD1 matching over 7 bases. J lost 4 bases, V lost 5 bases, and 7 bases had no gene match. Germline V CDR1 and CDR2: SGHTA, FQGNSA. CDR3 length equals 15 residues. CDR3 nucleotides: TGTGCCAGCAGCCCCTCGACAGGGCGCACCGGGGAGCTGTTTTTT. It translates to CASSPSTGRTGELFF.

This chain joins TRBV6-5 and TRBJ2-2, with 11 bases lining up with TRBD1. V was clipped by 2 bases and J by 6 bases; unmatched bases: 5. The CDR3 is made up of 16 amino acids. The germline gives CDR1 MNHEY, CDR2 SVGAGI. The chain's CDR3 is CASSYPLDRGPGELFF. Here the CDR3 DNA reads TGTGCCAGCAGTTACCCCCTGGACAGGGGGCCCGGGGAGCTGTTTTTT.

Only a few counts were recorded for this clonotype. The chain combines TRBV6-5 with TRBJ2-1, with 10 bases matching TRBD2. The CDR3 has 15 amino acids. V lost 0 bases, J lost 14 bases, and 10 bases stayed unmatched. Germline CDR1 MNHEY, CDR2 SVGAGI. The DNA for the CDR3 is TGTGCCAGCAGTTACTCTCAACTAGCGGGAAGAAAGGAGTTCTTC. Protein: CASSYSQLAGRKEFF.

This clonotype was seen many times. The genes are TRBV2 and TRBJ2-1; 9 bases agree with TRBD2. The CDR3 runs to 17 residues. CDR1 SNHLY and CDR2 FYNNEI come from the germline V gene. J lost 4 bases, V lost 8 bases, and 15 bases had no gene match. CDR3 DNA: TGTGCCAGCGGCCCTCGGACTAGCGTCTTACAGTACAATGAGCAGTTCTTC. Its translation: CASGPRTSVLQYNEQFF.

This clonotype was seen a handful of times. The DNA for the CDR3 is TGTGCCAGTACTAGGGCGCGCAATCAGCCCCAGCATTTT. Its protein is CASTRARNQPQHF. This chain connects TRBV19 to TRBJ1-5; unclear D gene. Trimming left V 7 bases short and J 2 bases short, with 9 bases between. The CDR3 has 13 residues. CDR1 is LNHDA and CDR2 is SQIVND in the germline V gene (reference sequence).

The chain has TRBV4-1 and TRBJ2-7; 10 bases fit TRBD1. V was clipped by 4 bases and J by 6 bases; unmatched bases: 18. The CDR3 loop spans 18 amino acids. The V gene's germline CDR1 is MGHRA and CDR2 YSYEKL. The CDR3 protein is CASSLRDRGAHPGAEQYF. CDR3 nucleotides: TGCGCCAGCAGCCTCCGGGACAGGGGAGCCCACCCAGGGGCCGAGCAGTACTTC.

Ten or more counts support this clonotype. The V and J genes are TRBV13 and TRBJ2-1, with 9 bases matching TRBD2. The CDR3 contains 16 residues. Germline trimming cut 5 bases from V and 5 bases from J; bases unmatched to any gene: 10. CDR1 is PRHDT and CDR2 is FYEKMQ in the germline V gene (reference sequence). The CDR3: CASSARLVAGDNEQFF. CDR3 nucleotides: TGTGCCAGCAGCGCCCGCCTCGTAGCGGGAGACAATGAGCAGTTCTTC.

This clonotype was found many times. V usage is TRBV12-3 or TRBV12-4 and J usage is TRBJ1-3; no firm D call. Trimming removed 5 bases at V and 0 bases at J, with 26 bases between. There are 20 residues in the CDR3. The CDR3 is CASSPPSQFIGKSSGNTIYF. For the CDR3, the DNA is TGTGCCAGCAGTCCACCATCCCAATTTATTGGGAAAAGCTCTGGAAACACCATATATTTT.

This clonotype was observed at least ten times. The chain combines TRBV2 with TRBJ2-5; weak D call: TRBD1 (6 bases). Trimming removed 6 bases from V and 4 bases from J, with 21 bases in between. Per the germline V gene, CDR1 is SNHLY and CDR2 is FYNNEI. The CDR3 is made up of 16 amino acids. The CDR3 DNA is TGTGCCAGCAGGAACTGGGGGCAGGGTGGTATAGAGACCCAGTACTTC. It specifies CASRNWGQGGIETQYF.

This clonotype was picked up a small number of times. The rearrangement joins TRBV27 to TRBJ1-6; D not certain. The CDR3 length is 12 residues. The V gene lost 6 bases and the J gene lost 9 bases, with 9 bases spanning the gap. Germline CDR1 is MNHEY and CDR2 is SMNVEV (reference sequence). Here the CDR3 DNA reads TGTGCCAGCAGAGTAGAAGGTTCACCCCTCCACTTT. This translates into CASRVEGSPLHF.

This clonotype was seen at least ten times. The gene calls are TRBV7-2 and TRBJ2-7; D gene uncertain. The CDR3 covers 11 residues. The germline V gene has CDR1 SGHTA and CDR2 FQGNSA. The V end was cut by 3 bases, the J end by 3 bases, with 3 bases between. The CDR3 sequence: CASSLNYEQYF. In nucleotides, the CDR3 is TGTGCCAGCAGCTTGAACTACGAGCAGTACTTC.

This clonotype has ten or more counts. The CDR3 DNA follows: TGTGCCAGCAGCACTGCAAACGAGCAGTACTTC. It encodes CASSTANEQYF. The chain recombines TRBV12-3 or TRBV12-4 with TRBJ2-7, with no clear D. Trimming cost V 6 bases and J 5 bases, with 8 bases left between them. The CDR3 sequence is 11 residues long.

This clonotype was detected only a few times. As DNA, the CDR3 is TGCGCCAGCAGCTTGGCCCTCGGGGGGCGAAGCCAAGAGACCCAGTACTTC. Residues: CASSLALGGRSQETQYF. This chain uses TRBV5-1 with TRBJ2-5; tentatively, D is TRBD2 (7 bases). The V and J ends lost 0 bases and 1 base respectively, with 16 bases between them. The germline V gene encodes CDR1 SGHRS and CDR2 YFSETQ. There are 17 residues in the CDR3.